These 27 T cell receptor beta chains were sequenced from one sample in a study of liver allograft versus peripheral blood T cells. Study-wide context: Repertoires from peripheral blood of liver transplant recipients were compared with those inside their transplanted livers.

One entry per CDR3 protein results from TCRdb running MiXCR on the reads. The profile shows approximately 10,000 distinct CDR3 sequences, about a fifth of them singletons. Source of these receptors: a human patient who had a liver transplant. The graft donor may account for some of the T cells.

CDR3 bases: TGTGCCAGCAGCCCTATCGGGGGCAATGAAAAACTGTTTTTT. As protein: CASSPIGGNEKLFF. The chain joins TRBV7-9 to TRBJ1-4; D perhaps matches TRBD1 (6 bases). CDR1 and CDR2 from the germline V gene are SEHNR and FQNEAQ (reference sequence). This CDR3 region has 14 residues. Trimming took 5 bases from V and 5 from J, leaving 12 bases between them.

This clonotype is classed as medium-sized. J is TRBJ2-6 and V is TRBV19; D not certain. The CDR3 sequence is 15 residues long. V lost 4 bases to trimming and J lost 2 bases, with 9 bases between them. The germline V gene has CDR1 LNHDA and CDR2 SQIVND (reference sequence). DNA of the CDR3: TGTGCCAGTAGTACCCTAATCCCTGGGGCCAACGTCCTGACTTTC. It codes for CASSTLIPGANVLTF.

The chain is built from TRBV20-1 and TRBJ1-2; TRBD1 aligns across 9 bases. Germline trimming cut 0 bases from V and 5 bases from J; bases unmatched to any gene: 10. Germline assignment: CDR1 DFQATT and CDR2 SNEGSKA (reference sequence). The CDR3 has 16 residues. The CDR3 reads CSARDPRTGDVYGYTF. DNA of the CDR3: TGCAGTGCTAGAGATCCCAGGACAGGGGATGTTTATGGCTACACCTTC.

The gene calls are TRBV9 and TRBJ2-5, with 12 bases fitting TRBD1. V lost 2 bases, J lost 7 bases, and 0 bases stayed unmatched. This CDR3 contains 13 residues. Germline CDR1 SGDLS, CDR2 YYNGEE. CDR3: CASSVGQGATQYF. CDR3 DNA: TGTGCCAGCAGCGTGGGACAGGGGGCGACCCAGTACTTC.

This clonotype was seen at least ten times. CDR3 protein: CASSFGAGGYGYTF. The CDR3 region has the DNA TGTGCCAGCAGTTTCGGCGCAGGGGGCTATGGCTACACCTTC. The chain uses TRBV28 and TRBJ1-2, with 7 bases lining up with TRBD1. The V segment lost 3 bases and the J segment 4 bases; nucleotides outside the gene matches: 5. The germline CDR1 and CDR2 sequences are MDHEN and SYDVKM. The CDR3 has 14 residues.

The chain carries TRBV14 and TRBJ1-6; D is ambiguous. This CDR3 is 16 amino acids long. Deletions cut 3 bases from V and 0 bases from J, with 9 bases between. Germline assignment: CDR1 SGHDN and CDR2 FVKESK. In DNA, the CDR3 is TGTGCCAGCAGCCACCTGACAAGCTCCTATAATTCACCCCTCCACTTT. The encoded protein is CASSHLTSSYNSPLHF.

This clonotype is deemed medium-sized. The V and J genes are TRBV6-5 and TRBJ2-3; the D is unclear. Germline V gene lookup returns CDR1 MNHEY and CDR2 SVGAGI. The CDR3 extends over 14 amino acids. The V end was cut by 4 bases, the J end by 4 bases, with 12 bases between. CDR3 protein: CASSSLLPSDTQYF. The DNA for the CDR3 is TGTGCCAGCAGTTCTCTCCTTCCTTCAGATACGCAGTATTTT.

This clonotype was seen a handful of times. The chain joins TRBV28 to TRBJ1-5; tentative D call: TRBD1 (5 bases). There are 14 residues in the CDR3. V was clipped by 2 bases and J by 4 bases, with 9 bases between them. Germline-derived CDR1 and CDR2 are MDHEN and SYDVKM. CDR3 amino acids: CASSLQGRNQPQHF. CDR3 coding DNA: TGTGCCAGCAGTTTACAGGGACGGAATCAGCCCCAGCATTTT.

This clonotype appeared once. This may arise from a read error, as a much more abundant clone is one base away. The CDR3 region is CATRAEQGRSGNTIYF. The CDR3 DNA is TGTGCCACCAGAGCAGAGCAGGGTCGGTCTGGAAACACCATATATTTT. V is TRBV15 and J is TRBJ1-3; the D gene is possibly TRBD1 (5 bases). The CDR3 is made up of 16 amino acids. The V gene's germline CDR1 is LNHNV and CDR2 YYDKDF (reference sequence). V was shortened by 6 bases and J by 1 base, with 16 bases between the two germline ends. Full variable domain (remainder filled in from reference TRBV15 and TRBJ1-3): DAMVIQNPRYQVTQFGKPVTLSCSQTLNHNVMYWYQQKSSQAPKLLFHYYDKDFNNEADTPDNFQSRRPNTSFCFLDIRSPGLGDTAMYLCATRAEQGRSGNTIYFGEGSWLTVV.

The V gene is TRBV12-3 or TRBV12-4, the J gene TRBJ1-1, with D possibly being TRBD1 (6 bases). The V gene lost 5 bases and the J gene lost 11 bases, with 12 bases spanning the gap. The CDR3 sequence is 11 residues long. For the CDR3, the DNA is TGTGCCAGCAGTGTCAGGGGTGAGGCTTTCTTT. The encoded protein is CASSVRGEAFF.

By sample fraction, this clonotype is medium-sized (0.01 to 0.1%). J is TRBJ2-7 and V is TRBV6-5; 9 nucleotides match TRBD2. The J segment lost 2 bases and the V segment lost 2 bases, leaving 10 bases of the junction unmatched. Per germline, CDR1 MNHEY and CDR2 SVGAGI. This CDR3 contains 17 residues. The CDR3 reads CASSYPGPSGAPYEQYF. The CDR3 DNA sequence: TGTGCCAGCAGTTACCCTGGACCTAGCGGGGCCCCCTACGAGCAGTACTTC.

This clonotype was counted only a few times. The chain joins TRBV7-9 to TRBJ2-3, with a weak D call TRBD1 (6 bases). The CDR3 is made up of 14 amino acids. The germline V gene encodes CDR1 SEHNR and CDR2 FQNEAQ (reference sequence). V was shortened by 6 bases and J by 4 bases, with 14 bases between the two germline ends. This CDR3 reads CASSSQGPPDTQYF. The CDR3, as DNA: TGTGCCAGCAGTTCCCAGGGGCCCCCAGATACGCAGTATTTT.

The chain carries TRBV10-2 and TRBJ2-7; TRBD1 aligns across 12 bases. V was pared by 6 bases and J by 5 bases, with 11 bases of the junction left unmatched. This CDR3 comprises 16 residues. Germline CDR1 reads WSHSY; CDR2 reads SAAADI. Here the CDR3 DNA reads TGCGCCAGCAGAGCCCTGGACGGGACAGGGGGCAACGAGCAGTACTTC. Its translation: CASRALDGTGGNEQYF.

The genes are TRBV7-2 and TRBJ2-1; TRBD1 or TRBD2 may be the D gene (5 bases each). CDR3 length equals 15 residues. CDR1 SGHTA and CDR2 FQGNSA come from the germline V gene. The V gene lost 5 bases and the J gene lost 4 bases, with 15 bases spanning the gap. The CDR3, as DNA: TGTGCCAGCAGCCCTGATGGGACGGATTACAATGAGCAGTTCTTC. Protein: CASSPDGTDYNEQFF.

A note on this clonotype: Since a much larger clone is just one base distant, this may be a read error. The V call is TRBV19, the J call TRBJ2-2; TRBD1 agrees at 8 bases. CDR3 length: 15 residues. Germline V CDR1 and CDR2: LNHDA, SQIVND (reference sequence). The CDR3 spells CASSRQGAYTGELYF. The CDR3 bases are TGTGCCAGTAGTCGCCAGGGGGCTTACACCGGGGAGCTGTATTTT.

This clonotype is labeled as medium-sized. The J gene is TRBJ1-3, the V gene TRBV5-6; a weak D match, TRBD1 (5 bases). The V and J ends lost 2 bases and 5 bases respectively, with 14 bases between them. Looked up from germline, CDR1 is SGHDT and CDR2 is YYEEEE. The CDR3 has 15 amino acids. CDR3: CASSFDRAERNTIYF. DNA for the CDR3: TGTGCCAGCAGCTTTGACAGAGCTGAGAGAAACACCATATATTTT.

This clonotype qualifies as medium-sized (0.01 to 0.1%). The chain couples TRBV29-1 to TRBJ2-2; weak D call: TRBD1 (5 bases). Per germline, CDR1 SQVTM and CDR2 ANQGSEA. This CDR3 comprises 12 residues. V was trimmed by 7 bases and J by 0 bases, leaving 6 bases between them. The CDR3, as DNA: TGCAGCGGACAGCCGAACACCGGGGAGCTGTTTTTT. This translates into CSGQPNTGELFF.

This chain links TRBV14 with TRBJ1-1; D possibly corresponds to TRBD1 (5 bases). Germline CDR1 SGHDN, CDR2 FVKESK. CDR3 length: 14 amino acids. V was pared by 0 bases and J by 4 bases, with 9 bases between. CDR3 DNA sequence: TGTGCCAGCAGCCAAGATAGGGGCGGCACTGAAGCTTTCTTT. It codes for CASSQDRGGTEAFF.

Many counts were recorded for this clonotype. The chain joins TRBV19 to TRBJ1-1; maybe TRBD1 (6 bases). Between the trimmed V and J ends, which lost 6 bases and 6 bases, there was a span of 23 bases. In germline, CDR1 is LNHDA, CDR2 SQIVND (reference sequence). The CDR3 consists of 16 residues. CDR3 DNA: TGTGCCAGTAGCTCCTACCTCGGGGGCGGGGATGCTGAAGCTTTCTTT. Protein: CASSSYLGGGDAEAFF.

This clonotype is medium-sized within its sample. CDR3 sequence: CASSPRKGLFYNEQFF. In DNA, the CDR3 is TGTGCCAGCAGTCCGAGAAAGGGACTGTTCTACAATGAGCAGTTCTTC. This chain connects TRBV27 to TRBJ2-1, with D tentatively TRBD2 (6 bases). The germline gives CDR1 MNHEY, CDR2 SMNVEV (reference sequence). The CDR3 covers 16 residues. Trimming left V 5 bases short and J 3 bases short, with 17 bases between.

This clonotype is labeled medium-sized. This chain links TRBV19 with TRBJ2-7; possible D gene TRBD1, 5 bases. With 3 bases removed from V and 1 base from J, the gap between germline ends came to 10 bases. The germline CDR1 and CDR2 sequences are LNHDA and SQIVND (reference sequence). There are 14 residues in the CDR3. DNA of the CDR3: TGTGCCAGTAGTATCGTTCAGGGATCCTACGAGCAGTACTTC. It translates to CASSIVQGSYEQYF.

This clonotype has only a few counts. CDR3 nucleotide sequence: TGTGCCAGCACCCCGCTATCCGGAGGGACCTACGAGCAGTACTTC. Its protein is CASTPLSGGTYEQYF. This chain uses TRBV6-5 with TRBJ2-7, with D perhaps TRBD2 (6 bases). This CDR3 has 15 amino acids. The germline CDR1 and CDR2 sequences are MNHEY and SVGAGI. V dropped 7 bases and J dropped 2 bases, with 18 bases sitting between them.

This clonotype is deemed medium-sized (0.01 to 0.1%). The chain links TRBV27 to TRBJ2-3; no clear D. Germline CDR1 reads MNHEY; CDR2 reads SMNVEV (reference sequence). The CDR3 sequence is 13 residues long. V was shortened by 5 bases and J by 3 bases, with 9 bases between the two germline ends. CDR3 protein: CASSPMVTDTQYF. In DNA, the CDR3 is TGTGCCAGCAGTCCCATGGTGACAGATACGCAGTATTTT.

This clonotype ranks as medium-sized (0.01 to 0.1%). V usage is TRBV10-3 and J usage is TRBJ1-1; the match to TRBD1 covers 9 bases. The CDR3 covers 16 residues. Germline V gene data show CDR1 as ENHRY and CDR2 as SYGVKD. Trimming removed 3 bases from V and 1 base from J; junction bases left unmatched: 6. This chain's CDR3 is CAISDGTGSGNTEAFF. The DNA of the CDR3 is TGTGCCATCAGTGATGGGACAGGGAGCGGGAACACTGAAGCTTTCTTT.

This clonotype occurred many times. The V and J genes are TRBV19 and TRBJ1-4; possibly TRBD1 for D (6 bases). The germline V and J ends were trimmed by 2 bases and 6 bases, with 10 bases remaining between them. The CDR3 contains 14 residues. The germline CDR1 and CDR2 sequences are LNHDA and SQIVND (reference sequence). CDR3: CASSIRGRDEKLFF. The CDR3 DNA reads as TGTGCCAGTAGTATACGGGGGCGTGATGAAAAACTGTTTTTT.

This clonotype was seen only a few times. V and J are TRBV28 and TRBJ2-4; D tentatively fits TRBD1 or TRBD2 (5 bases each). The CDR3 totals 17 residues. V dropped 6 bases and J dropped 3 bases, with 21 bases sitting between them. The V gene's germline CDR1 is MDHEN and CDR2 SYDVKM. The CDR3 sequence is CASRPIRDPSGKNIQYF. CDR3 nucleotide sequence: TGTGCCAGCAGGCCAATTCGGGACCCCTCCGGCAAAAACATTCAGTACTTC.

The V and J genes are TRBV5-6 and TRBJ2-7, with a weak D call TRBD1 (5 bases). Looked up from germline, CDR1 is SGHDT and CDR2 is YYEEEE. V shed 2 bases and J shed 1 base, with 10 bases lying between them. The CDR3 loop spans 14 amino acids. The CDR3 protein is CASSFSGSSYEQYF. The CDR3 bases are TGTGCCAGCAGCTTCTCAGGGTCGTCCTACGAGCAGTACTTC.